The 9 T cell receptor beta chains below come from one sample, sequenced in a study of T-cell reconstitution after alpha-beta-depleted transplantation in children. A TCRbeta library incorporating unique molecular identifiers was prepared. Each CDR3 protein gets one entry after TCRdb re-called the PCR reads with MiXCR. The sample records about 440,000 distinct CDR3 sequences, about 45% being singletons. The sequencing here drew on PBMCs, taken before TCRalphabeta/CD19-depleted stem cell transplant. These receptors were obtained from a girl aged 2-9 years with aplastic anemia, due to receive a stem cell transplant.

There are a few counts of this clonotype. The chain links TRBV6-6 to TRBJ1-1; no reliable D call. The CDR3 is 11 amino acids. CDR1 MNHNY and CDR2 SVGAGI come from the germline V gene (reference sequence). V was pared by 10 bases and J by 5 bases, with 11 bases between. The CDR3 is CATGSRTEAFF. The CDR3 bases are TGTGCCACCGGCTCGAGGACTGAAGCTTTCTTT.

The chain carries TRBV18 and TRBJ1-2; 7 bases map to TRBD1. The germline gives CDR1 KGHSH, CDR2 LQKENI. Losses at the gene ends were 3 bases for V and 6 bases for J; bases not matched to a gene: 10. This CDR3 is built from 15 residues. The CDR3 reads CASSPSLQGIDGYTF. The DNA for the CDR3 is TGTGCCAGCTCACCGAGCTTACAGGGGATCGATGGCTACACCTTC.

The CDR3 DNA is TGTGCCAGCAGCTTAGGGGGCCTAGCGGGAGCCAAAAACATTCAGTACTTC. Translated: CASSLGGLAGAKNIQYF. The V gene is TRBV7-2, the J gene TRBJ2-4; 8 nucleotides align to TRBD2. Trimming cost V 1 base and J 0 bases; bases outside gene matches: 5. The germline V gene has CDR1 SGHTA and CDR2 FQGNSA. The CDR3 extends over 17 amino acids.

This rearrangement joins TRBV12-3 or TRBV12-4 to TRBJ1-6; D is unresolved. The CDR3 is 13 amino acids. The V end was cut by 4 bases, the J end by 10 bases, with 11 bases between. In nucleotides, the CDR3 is TGTGCCAGCAGTTCGTATATCGGGTCACCCCTCCACTTT. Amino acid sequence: CASSSYIGSPLHF.

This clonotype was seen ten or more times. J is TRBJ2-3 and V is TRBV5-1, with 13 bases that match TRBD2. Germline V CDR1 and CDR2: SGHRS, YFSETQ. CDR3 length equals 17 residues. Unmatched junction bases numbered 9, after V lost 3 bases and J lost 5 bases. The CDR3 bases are TGCGCCAGCAGCTCTCATGGACTAGCGGGAGCGAAAGATACGCAGTATTTT. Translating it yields CASSSHGLAGAKDTQYF. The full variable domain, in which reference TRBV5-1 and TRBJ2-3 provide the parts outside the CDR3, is KAGVTQTPRYLIKTRGQQVTLSCSPISGHRSVSWYQQTPGQGLQFLFEYFSETQRNKGNFPGRFSGRQFSNSRSEMNVSTLELGDSALYLCASSSHGLAGAKDTQYFGPGTRLTVL.

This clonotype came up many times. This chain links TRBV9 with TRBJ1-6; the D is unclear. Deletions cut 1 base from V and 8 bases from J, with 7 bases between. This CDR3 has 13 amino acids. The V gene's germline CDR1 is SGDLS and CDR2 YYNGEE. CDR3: CASSVRVDSPLHF. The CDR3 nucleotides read TGTGCCAGCAGCGTAAGGGTGGATTCACCCCTCCACTTT.

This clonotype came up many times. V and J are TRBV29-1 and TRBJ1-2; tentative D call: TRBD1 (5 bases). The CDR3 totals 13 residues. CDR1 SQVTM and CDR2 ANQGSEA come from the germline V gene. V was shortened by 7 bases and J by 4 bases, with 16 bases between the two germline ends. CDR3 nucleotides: TGCAGCGCCGTAGAGGGACTTGCCTATGGCTACACCTTC. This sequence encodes CSAVEGLAYGYTF.

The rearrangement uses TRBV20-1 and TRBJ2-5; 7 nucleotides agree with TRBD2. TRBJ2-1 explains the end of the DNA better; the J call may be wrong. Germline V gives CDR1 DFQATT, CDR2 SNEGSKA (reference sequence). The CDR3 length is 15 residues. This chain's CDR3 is CSASLVGAGRNEQFF. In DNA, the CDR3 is TGCAGTGCTAGTCTAGTCGGAGCGGGACGGAATGAGCAGTTCTTC.

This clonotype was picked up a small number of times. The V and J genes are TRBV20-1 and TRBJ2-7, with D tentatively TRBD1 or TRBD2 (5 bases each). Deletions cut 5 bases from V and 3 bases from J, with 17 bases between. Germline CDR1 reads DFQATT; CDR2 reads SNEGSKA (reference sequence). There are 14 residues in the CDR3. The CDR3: CSAADSGTHYEQYF. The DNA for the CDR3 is TGCAGTGCTGCCGATTCCGGGACCCACTACGAGCAGTACTTC.